A single sample is the source of the 18 T cell receptor beta chains below, sequenced in a study of naive CD8 T cells in extremely preterm neonates (dated by TCRdb to about 2017). Library generation was performed with the immunoSEQ multiplex PCR assay. TCRdb obtained this table from immuneACCESS and retained in-frame rearrangements with V and J assigned. These tables miss some clones; where compared with another copy, unresolved V genes account for less than half of the shortfall, and the remainder is unexplained. The sample table holds some 6,500 clones, of which 95% to 98% were seen once. The ten largest clonotypes hold 0.3% to 0.45% of the sample. Sequencing used naive CD8+ T cells from blood. The receptors here all came from a human donor in good health.

This sequence joins TRBV7-9 and TRBJ2-3, with a weak D call TRBD2 (6 bases). Deletions cut 2 bases from V and 6 bases from J, with 6 bases between. This CDR3 has 12 amino acids. Germline-derived CDR1 and CDR2 are SEHNR and FQNEAQ (reference sequence). The CDR3 DNA reads as TGTGCCAGCAGCTTAAGCGGGGATACGCAGTATTTT. Translation: CASSLSGDTQYF.

V usage is TRBV30 and J usage is TRBJ2-1; D is unresolved. Deletions cut 5 bases from V and 0 bases from J, with 14 bases between. This CDR3 comprises 15 residues. Looked up from germline, CDR1 is GTSNPN and CDR2 is SVGIG (reference sequence). CDR3 in DNA: TGTGCCTGGGGAGACTGGTCGAGCTCCTACAATGAGCAGTTCTTC. Translation gives CAWGDWSSSYNEQFF.

V gene TRBV7-9 combines with J gene TRBJ1-1; 7 positions agree with TRBD1. This CDR3 region has 15 residues. V was clipped by 5 bases and J by 1 base; unmatched bases: 7. The germline CDR1 and CDR2 sequences are SEHNR and FQNEAQ (reference sequence). CDR3 in DNA: TGTGCCAGCAGCCTACAGGGGCTTTCGAACACTGAAGCTTTCTTT. Translation gives CASSLQGLSNTEAFF.

This sequence joins TRBV25-1 and TRBJ1-2, with D possibly being TRBD1 (6 bases). CDR3 size: 12 residues. Germline V CDR1 and CDR2: MGHDK, SYGVNS. The V gene lost 3 bases and the J gene lost 8 bases, with 10 bases spanning the gap. Written as DNA, the CDR3 is TGTGCCAGCAGTGATTCGGGGGGCGGCTACACCTTC. It codes for CASSDSGGGYTF.

This sequence joins TRBV19 and TRBJ1-2; D unclear. The ends were cut back, 8 bases at V and 8 bases at J, with 12 bases in the middle. Germline values: CDR1 LNHDA, CDR2 SQIVND (reference sequence). This CDR3 has 11 residues. The CDR3: CASGRPGGYTF. DNA for the CDR3: TGTGCCAGTGGGCGACCGGGAGGCTACACCTTC. The variable domain in full, with the rest retrieved from reference TRBV19 and TRBJ1-2, is DGGITQSPKYLFRKEGQNVTLSCEQNLNHDAMYWYRQDPGQGLRLIYYSQIVNDFQKGDIAEGYSVSREKKESFPLTVTSAQKNPTAFYLCASGRPGGYTFGSGTRLTVV.

This clone is a singleton in its sample. V and J are TRBV25-1 and TRBJ1-1, with 9 bases aligning to TRBD1. The CDR3 consists of 12 residues. J gave up 4 bases and V 10 bases, and 4 bases lay outside the gene matches. Germline V CDR1 and CDR2: MGHDK, SYGVNS. CDR3 sequence reads: CATAQGATEAFF. CDR3 bases: TGTGCCACCGCACAGGGGGCCACTGAAGCTTTCTTT.

The chain combines TRBV9 with TRBJ2-1; 13 nucleotides line up with TRBD2. CDR1 and CDR2 (germline): SGDLS, YYNGEE. V trimming: 3 bases; J trimming: 8 bases; junction bases outside the gene matches: 8. The CDR3 runs to 16 residues. The CDR3 DNA sequence: TGTGCCAGCAGCGAACGGACTAGCGGGGGAGCTGATGAGCAGTTCTTC. Translating it yields CASSERTSGGADEQFF.

This clone was observed once. The chain couples TRBV4-2 to TRBJ2-3; 10 bases map to TRBD2. The CDR3 spans 16 residues. The germline V gene encodes CDR1 LGHNA and CDR2 YNFKEQ. V was clipped by 0 bases and J by 4 bases; unmatched bases: 4. This CDR3 is CASSQDLTSGADTQYF. The DNA for the CDR3 is TGTGCCAGCAGCCAAGATTTAACTAGCGGGGCAGATACGCAGTATTTT.

This rearrangement joins TRBV2 to TRBJ2-7, with 10 bases aligning to TRBD2. V shed 8 bases and J 7 bases; nucleotides not matched to a gene: 11. This CDR3 region has 14 residues. Per the germline V gene, CDR1 is SNHLY and CDR2 is FYNNEI. In nucleotides, the CDR3 is TGTGCCAGCCTAATAGGGCTAGCGGGGGTTGAGCAGTACTTC. Its translation is CASLIGLAGVEQYF.

The chain is built from TRBV11-2 and TRBJ2-7, with 7 bases lining up with TRBD1. CDR1 is SGHAT and CDR2 is FQNNGV in the germline V gene. The CDR3 totals 14 residues. V was clipped by 6 bases and J by 2 bases; unmatched bases: 7. CDR3 sequence: CASRLQGQTYEQYF. CDR3 coding DNA: TGTGCCAGCAGACTACAGGGGCAGACCTACGAGCAGTACTTC.

J is TRBJ2-2 and V is TRBV30, with 7 bases fitting TRBD2. The CDR3 totals 16 residues. J gave up 3 bases and V 4 bases, and 11 bases lay outside the gene matches. Germline V gene sequence: CDR1 GTSNPN, CDR2 SVGIG (reference sequence). DNA of the CDR3: TGTGCCTGGAACCCCCCCCAGCGGGGAGACACCGGGGAGCTGTTTTTT. This sequence encodes CAWNPPQRGDTGELFF.

V and J are TRBV7-6 and TRBJ2-1, with 13 bases aligning to TRBD2. Per the germline V gene, CDR1 is SGHVS and CDR2 is FNYEAQ. Losses at the gene ends were 4 bases for V and 4 bases for J; bases not matched to a gene: 7. The CDR3 sequence is 17 residues long. CDR3 protein: CASSSPGLAGAYNEQFF. CDR3 bases: TGTGCCAGCAGCTCCCCAGGACTAGCGGGGGCGTACAATGAGCAGTTCTTC. The complete variable domain, with remaining parts taken from reference TRBV7-6 and TRBJ2-1, reads GAGVSQSPRYKVTKRGQDVALRCDPISGHVSLYWYRQALGQGPEFLTYFNYEAQQDKSGLPNDRFSAERPEGSISTLTIQRTEQRDSAMYRCASSSPGLAGAYNEQFFGPGTRLTVL.

The gene calls are TRBV5-6 and TRBJ1-5; no clear D gene. V shed 4 bases and J shed 6 bases, with 14 bases lying between them. This CDR3 has 14 amino acids. The germline V gene encodes CDR1 SGHDT and CDR2 YYEEEE. The chain's CDR3 is CASSPGGLIQPQHF. The CDR3 coding sequence is TGTGCCAGCAGCCCCGGCGGGTTAATTCAGCCCCAGCATTTT.

This chain joins TRBV30 and TRBJ2-3; 7 bases are shared with TRBD2. Unmatched junction bases numbered 6, after V lost 0 bases and J lost 0 bases. The CDR3 runs to 16 residues. Germline CDR1 is GTSNPN and CDR2 is SVGIG (reference sequence). The CDR3 nucleotides read TGTGCCTGGAGTGTACCCCTAGCGGATAGCACAGATACGCAGTATTTT. As protein: CAWSVPLADSTDTQYF.

The table lists this clone with a count of one. The chain joins TRBV7-9 to TRBJ2-3, with D perhaps TRBD2 (6 bases). Deletions cut 6 bases from V and 2 bases from J, with 15 bases between. Germline CDR1 and CDR2: SEHNR and FQNEAQ (reference sequence). This CDR3 is built from 15 residues. The CDR3 here is CASRETRETTDTQYF. In DNA form, the CDR3 reads TGTGCCAGCAGGGAGACCCGGGAGACCACAGATACGCAGTATTTT.

The rearrangement uses TRBV9 and TRBJ1-5; 7 bases are a match to TRBD1. With 1 base clipped from V and 7 bases from J, the junction kept 8 bases outside the gene matches. The germline V gene encodes CDR1 SGDLS and CDR2 YYNGEE. The CDR3 length is 15 residues. The CDR3 DNA follows: TGTGCCAGCAGCGTAACGGGACAGCCGAAGCAGCCCCAGCATTTT. It translates to CASSVTGQPKQPQHF.

This clone occurred once. The chain is built from TRBV7-9 and TRBJ1-2, with D possibly matching TRBD1 (6 bases). Looked up from germline, CDR1 is SEHNR and CDR2 is FQNEAQ (reference sequence). The CDR3 runs to 15 residues. V lost 4 bases, J lost 4 bases, and 16 bases lay in between. In DNA form, the CDR3 reads TGTGCCAGCAGCTATGTTGGGGGCCCGGGCTATGGCTACACCTTC. Residues: CASSYVGGPGYGYTF. The variable domain in full, with the rest retrieved from reference TRBV7-9 and TRBJ1-2, is DTGVSQNPRHKITKRGQNVTFRCDPISEHNRLYWYRQTLGQGPEFLTYFQNEAQLEKSRLLSDRFSAERPKGSFSTLEIQRTEQGDSAMYLCASSYVGGPGYGYTFGSGTRLTVV.

The chain is built from TRBV5-1 and TRBJ2-1, with TRBD2 matching 8 bases. Germline V gene sequence: CDR1 SGHRS, CDR2 YFSETQ. The J segment lost 2 bases and the V segment lost 4 bases, leaving 8 bases of the junction unmatched. This CDR3 contains 16 residues. CDR3 DNA sequence: TGCGCCAGCAGCCGTTGGACTAGCTCTACCTACAATGAGCAGTTCTTC. This codes for CASSRWTSSTYNEQFF.